The rows below give T cell receptor beta chains drawn from one sample of a study of cytomegalovirus exposure and HLA in healthy donors. Generated by immunoSEQ multiplex PCR, the TCRdb table keeps only in-frame clones and is missing some. The table shows about 120,000 clones, with 10% to 13% occurring only once. Sequencing input: PBMCs. Receptors originate from a woman under 30 in good health and CMV-seropositive. The CDR3 runs from the conserved cysteine through the conserved F or W. Each record gives: D gene, V gene, J gene, clone size, CDR3 DNA, CDR3 protein. A D gene is named only where the DNA matches it firmly. Expanded clones are given a class, and other clones once, few, many or no size at all.

>-|TRBV5-1|TRBJ1-1|few
TGCGCCAGCAGCTTAGAGCCTGAGACTGAAGCTTTCTTT
CASSLEPETEAFF
>-|TRBV27|TRBJ2-5|few
TGTGCCAGCAGTTTAGGGCAGGGCAACCAAGAGACCCAGTACTTC
CASSLGQGNQETQYF
>-|TRBV18|TRBJ1-2|-
TGTGCCAGCTCACCACAGGGGAATGGCTACACCTTC
CASSPQGNGYTF
>-|TRBV7-3|TRBJ2-1|-
TGTGCCAGCAGCTTAAACGCGGAGACTGAGCAGTTCTTC
CASSLNAETEQFF
>-|TRBV5-1|TRBJ1-5|few
TGCGCCAGCAGCTTGGGGGAGGCCAATCAGCCCCAGCATTTT
CASSLGEANQPQHF
>TRBD2|TRBV7-9|TRBJ2-5|-
TGTGCCAGCAGGACTAGCGGCCAAGAGACCCAGTACTTC
CASRTSGQETQYF
>-|TRBV4-2|TRBJ2-3|-
TGTGCCAGCAGCCACACCCAAGGGGCAGGGACGCAGTATTTT
CASSHTQGAGTQYF
>-|TRBV27|TRBJ2-7|-
TGTGCCAGCAGTTTAATGGGGAGCTCCTACGAGCAGTACTTC
CASSLMGSSYEQYF
>TRBD1|TRBV11-3|TRBJ1-1|few
TGTGCCAGCAGCTTGACAGGGGATGTAACTGAAGCTTTCTTT
CASSLTGDVTEAFF
>-|TRBV7-9|TRBJ2-5|-
TGTGCCAGCAGCTTATATGCAATTGCCTCTGGCGAGACCCAGTACTTC
CASSLYAIASGETQYF
>-|TRBV30|TRBJ2-1|few
TGTGCCTGGAGTTCGGCAGGGGATGGGGAGCAGTTCTTC
CAWSSAGDGEQFF
>-|TRBV27|TRBJ2-7|-
TGTGCCAGCAGTTTGGCCGGAGGAGCCAGCTACGAGCAGTACTTC
CASSLAGGASYEQYF
>-|TRBV5-1|TRBJ2-2|few
TGCGCCAGCACTTGGAGCGGTGGAGTGACCGGGGAGCTGTTTTTT
CASTWSGGVTGELFF
>-|TRBV6-1|TRBJ2-4|few
TGTGCCAGCAGTGAACTAACTCCTAGGCGGTACTTC
CASSELTPRRYF
>-|TRBV6-6|TRBJ2-2|few
TGTGCCAGCACCACCCCCAGGGGAGAGGACACCGGGGAGCTGTTTTTT
CASTTPRGEDTGELFF
>-|TRBV5-1|TRBJ2-2|-
TGCGCCAGCAGCTCAATAGCTGCGAACACCGGGGAGCTGTTTTTT
CASSSIAANTGELFF
>-|TRBV28|TRBJ2-3|few
TGTGCCAGCAGAGCCACAGATACGCAGTATTTT
CASRATDTQYF
>TRBD2|TRBV6-1|TRBJ2-1|few
TGTGCCAGCAGTGAAGCGCGAGGAGCGGGACTCTACAATGAGCAGTTCTTC
CASSEARGAGLYNEQFF
>TRBD1|TRBV5-1|TRBJ1-1|few
TGCGCCAGCAGCTTGGAACAGGGGGCCGGGGTAACTGAAGCTTTCTTT
CASSLEQGAGVTEAFF
>TRBD1|TRBV29-1|TRBJ1-6|-
TGCAGCGTACAGGGGGACGGGAATTCACCCCTCCACTTT
CSVQGDGNSPLHF
>TRBD1|TRBV29-1|TRBJ2-1|few
TGCAGCGTTGAACCATCTGGACAGGGGACTTACAATGAGCAGTTCTTC
CSVEPSGQGTYNEQFF
>TRBD1|TRBV9|TRBJ2-2|-
TGTGCCAGCAGCGTAGGAGACAGGGGCTACACCGGGGAGCTGTTTTTT
CASSVGDRGYTGELFF
>TRBD2|TRBV2|TRBJ2-2|-
TGTGCCAGCAGTACACCGGGACTAGCGGCACTCAACACCGGGGAGCTGTTTTTT
CASSTPGLAALNTGELFF
>TRBD2|TRBV2|TRBJ2-3|few
TGTGCCAGCGCGGGTTTAGTAGCGGGGAGCACAGATACGCAGTATTTT
CASAGLVAGSTDTQYF
>-|TRBV30|TRBJ2-1|few
TGTGCCTGGAGTAAGATGGAGGCGTTCTTC
CAWSKMEAFF
>-|TRBV11-1|TRBJ1-1|few
TGTGCCAGCAGCCGAACCGGGGGGAACACTGAAGCTTTCTTT
CASSRTGGNTEAFF
>-|TRBV10-3|TRBJ2-3|-
TGTGCCATCAGTGAGTCCCTAGAGTTGGGAGGTCTGACAGATACGCAGTATTTT
CAISESLELGGLTDTQYF
>-|TRBV27|TRBJ2-7|-
TGTGCCAGCAGTTTCCTCAGGGTGGGCGAGCAGTACTTC
CASSFLRVGEQYF
>TRBD1|TRBV5-6|TRBJ1-2|-
TGTGCCAGCAGCTCCGAGGGGGCGCGTGAATGGACCTTC
CASSSEGAREWTF
>TRBD2|TRBV7-3|TRBJ2-2|few
TGTGCCAGCAGCCCAGGACGACTAGCTTTCGGGGAGCTGTTTTTT
CASSPGRLAFGELFF
>-|TRBV30|TRBJ1-2|-
TGTGCCTGGAGTGTTACAGGGAATCGTGGCTACACCTTC
CAWSVTGNRGYTF
>-|TRBV27|TRBJ1-1|few
TGTGCCAGCAGTTGCCATAGGGGGAACACTGAAGCTTTCTTT
CASSCHRGNTEAFF
>-|TRBV28|TRBJ1-1|few
TGTGCCAGCATCACCCCGAGGAACACTGAAGCTTTCTTT
CASITPRNTEAFF
>TRBD2|TRBV10-3|TRBJ2-3|few
TGTGCCATCAGTAGCGGGATCACAGATACGCAGTATTTT
CAISSGITDTQYF
>TRBD1|TRBV28|TRBJ1-2|-
TGTGCCAGCAGTCCCGGGACAGGCGGTTGGTTCGGTGGCTACACCTTC
CASSPGTGGWFGGYTF
>-|TRBV19|TRBJ2-1|few
TGTGCCAGTAGTATCGGGGGATACAATGAGCAGTTCTTC
CASSIGGYNEQFF
>-|TRBV13|TRBJ2-4|-
TGTGCCAGCGGGACGGGACACGGGCCAGGGCTAGCCAAAAACATTCAGTACTTC
CASGTGHGPGLAKNIQYF
>TRBD2|TRBV28|TRBJ2-7|-
TGTGCCAGCAGTCCCTTGACTAGCGGGAGTGTCTACGAGCAGTACTTC
CASSPLTSGSVYEQYF
>TRBD2|TRBV7-3|TRBJ2-7|few
TGTGCCAGCAGCAGGGGACTAGCGGGAGATACGAACGAGCAGTACTTC
CASSRGLAGDTNEQYF
>TRBD1|TRBV15|TRBJ1-4|few
TGTGCCATGTCGCCGGGACAGGGAAATGAAAAACTGTTTTTT
CAMSPGQGNEKLFF
>-|TRBV7-9|TRBJ1-1|-
TGTGCCAGCAGCTCACCGGGACAACCTACTGAAGCTTTCTTT
CASSSPGQPTEAFF
>TRBD2|TRBV2|TRBJ2-3|-
TGTGCCAGCAGGATGGGGCTGGGACTAGCGGGCGCAGATACGCAGTATTTT
CASRMGLGLAGADTQYF
>TRBD1|TRBV30|TRBJ2-1|-
TGTGCCTGGAGTGCGGGACAGAGAAACAATGAGCAGTTCTTC
CAWSAGQRNNEQFF
>-|TRBV28|TRBJ2-5|-
TGTGCCAGCAGGGATCTGGACAGCGGAGAGACCCAGTACTTC
CASRDLDSGETQYF
>-|TRBV27|TRBJ2-7|few
TGTGCCAGCAGTGGACTCTACGAGCAGTACTTC
CASSGLYEQYF
>-|TRBV9|TRBJ2-3|-
TGTGCCAGCAGCGTTCACGAGGTTGGTGATACGCAGTATTTT
CASSVHEVGDTQYF
>-|TRBV7-9|TRBJ1-1|-
TGTGCCAGCAGCTCCATACCGGGTGGGTGGACTGAAGCTTTCTTT
CASSSIPGGWTEAFF
>-|TRBV7-7|TRBJ2-1|-
TGTGCTAGCAGCTTAGATGGGACACCCGGCAATGAGCAGTTCTTC
CASSLDGTPGNEQFF
>TRBD2|TRBV6-5|TRBJ2-1|-
TGTGCCAGCAGTTCCCTTAGCGGGAGGGGCAAGTTCTTC
CASSSLSGRGKFF
>-|TRBV10-3|TRBJ1-5|few
TGTGCCATCAGGGGCGACAGTAGCAATCAGCCCCAGCATTTT
CAIRGDSSNQPQHF
>-|TRBV27|TRBJ2-3|-
TGTGCCAGCGGCCCGCGGCCCCGCACAGATACGCAGTATTTT
CASGPRPRTDTQYF
>TRBD1|TRBV7-8|TRBJ1-1|-
TGTGCCAGCAGCTTAGAGGACAGGGCGAACACTGAAGCTTTCTTT
CASSLEDRANTEAFF
>-|TRBV15|TRBJ2-2|few
TGTGCCACCAGAGGATATACAGGGAACACCGGGGAGCTGTTTTTT
CATRGYTGNTGELFF
>TRBD2|TRBV6-1|TRBJ2-1|-
TGTGCCAGCAGGACCGGGACTAGCGGGACCAATGAGCAGTTCTTC
CASRTGTSGTNEQFF
>TRBD1|TRBV14|TRBJ1-1|-
TGTGCCAGCAGCCCTCAGGGGGCGGGCACTGAAGCTTTCTTT
CASSPQGAGTEAFF
>-|TRBV7-2|TRBJ2-1|-
TGTGCCAGCAGCCGGCGGAGCAACAATGAGCAGTTCTTC
CASSRRSNNEQFF
>-|TRBV5-1|TRBJ1-3|few
TGCGCCAGCAGCTTGGACAGTGGGGGAAACACCATATATTTT
CASSLDSGGNTIYF
>-|TRBV7-2|TRBJ2-2|few
TGTGCCAGCATCCACTGGACCGGGGAGCTGTTTTTT
CASIHWTGELFF
>-|TRBV30|TRBJ2-1|few
TGTGCCTGGAGTGTACAAGCGGCGGGACTGCAGTTCTTC
CAWSVQAAGLQFF